A single sample gave rise to the 20 T cell receptor beta chains below, sequenced in a study of PD-1 blockade in classical Hodgkin lymphoma. Sequencing was performed with immunoSEQ multiplex PCR; in TCRdb, only in-frame clones are kept and a portion is missing. The sample yields over 20,000 clones, more than 80% seen once. Described time point: cycle 4 day 1 (C4D1), after five to seven weeks of nivolumab. Brentuximab vedotin exposure varied among the patients, all of whom had relapsed after autologous stem cell transplantation. This specimen consisted of peripheral blood mononuclear cells (PBMCs), obtained before the fourth cycle of nivolumab. Receptors were obtained from a human donor with classical Hodgkin lymphoma.

On this clone: Other DNA sequences in this specimen translate into the identical CDR3. The gene calls are TRBV11-2 and TRBJ2-5; D not resolved. The CDR3 spans 11 residues. The V gene lost 4 bases and the J gene lost 5 bases, with 5 bases spanning the gap. Per germline, CDR1 SGHAT and CDR2 FQNNGV. The CDR3 here is CASSSQETQYF. CDR3 nucleotides: TGTGCCAGCAGCTCTCAGGAGACCCAGTACTTC. The entire variable domain, with the rest obtained from reference TRBV11-2 and TRBJ2-5, is as follows: EAGVAQSPRYKIIEKRQSVAFWCNPISGHATLYWYQQILGQGPKLLIQFQNNGVVDDSQLPKDRFSAERLKGVDSTLKIQPAKLEDSAVYLCASSSQETQYFGPGTRLLVL.

V and J are TRBV18 and TRBJ2-7; 7 bases line up with TRBD2. J lost 3 bases, V lost 0 bases, and 2 bases had no gene match. Germline V gene data show CDR1 as KGHSH and CDR2 as LQKENI. The CDR3 length is 14 residues. The CDR3 DNA sequence: TGTGCCAGCTCACCACCGGGACTAAACTACGAGCAGTACTTC. This sequence encodes CASSPPGLNYEQYF.

This rearrangement joins TRBV7-8 to TRBJ1-4, with a weak D call TRBD1 (5 bases). V was clipped by 5 bases and J by 8 bases, with 24 bases between them. In germline, CDR1 is SGHVS, CDR2 FQNEAQ. The CDR3 spans 17 residues. Written as DNA, the CDR3 is TGTGCCAGCAGCGTACTCATGGACCGTGAGGGGCGAGAAAAACTGTTTTTT. Translated, it gives CASSVLMDREGREKLFF.

The J gene is TRBJ1-4, the V gene TRBV7-9; TRBD1 might be the D (5 bases). Per germline, CDR1 SEHNR and CDR2 FQNEAQ (reference sequence). The V end lost 5 bases, the J end lost 0 bases, and 13 bases lay between the germline ends. The CDR3 sequence is 16 residues long. This CDR3 is CASSGKGNTTNEKLFF. The DNA for the CDR3 is TGTGCCAGCAGCGGTAAGGGGAATACAACTAATGAAAAACTGTTTTTT.

This rearrangement joins TRBV7-8 to TRBJ1-3; D ambiguous. V was cut by 6 bases and J by 3 bases, with 6 bases left in between. Germline CDR1 and CDR2: SGHVS and FQNEAQ. The CDR3 has 12 residues. The CDR3 sequence is CASSTYGNTIYF. The CDR3 DNA is TGTGCCAGCAGTACCTATGGAAACACCATATATTTT.

This clone came up a few times. V usage is TRBV9 and J usage is TRBJ2-1, with no clear D. This CDR3 is 17 amino acids long. Germline CDR1 SGDLS, CDR2 YYNGEE. The germline V and J ends were trimmed by 8 bases and 0 bases, with 21 bases remaining between them. In nucleotides, the CDR3 is TGTGCCAGTTCTCGGGCCCATACAGCGAGCTCCTACAATGAGCAGTTCTTC. It is translated as CASSRAHTASSYNEQFF.

The chain is built from TRBV7-8 and TRBJ1-2, with TRBD1 as a possible D gene (5 bases). The CDR3 is 14 residues long. V was cut by 1 base and J by 4 bases, with 10 bases left in between. CDR1 is SGHVS and CDR2 is FQNEAQ in the germline V gene. This CDR3 is CASSLVQGGYGYTF. The DNA of the CDR3 is TGTGCCAGCAGCTTAGTGCAGGGAGGCTATGGCTACACCTTC.

In this sample, this clone turned up a few times. The chain uses TRBV7-9 and TRBJ1-2; the D gene is possibly TRBD1 (5 bases). The V gene's germline CDR1 is SEHNR and CDR2 FQNEAQ (reference sequence). V was pared by 0 bases and J by 5 bases, with 16 bases between. The CDR3 has 16 amino acids. CDR3 protein: CASSLAIGTGAYGYTF. The DNA for the CDR3 is TGTGCCAGCAGCTTAGCGATAGGGACTGGGGCGTATGGCTACACCTTC.

This chain connects TRBV2 to TRBJ1-6; possibly TRBD1 for D (5 bases). The germline CDR1 and CDR2 sequences are SNHLY and FYNNEI. The CDR3 sequence is 15 residues long. V was cut by 1 base and J by 4 bases, with 8 bases left in between. The CDR3 is CASSEGGLYNSPLHF. CDR3 bases: TGTGCCAGCAGTGAAGGGGGCCTGTATAATTCACCCCTCCACTTT.

This chain uses TRBV28 with TRBJ1-2; perhaps TRBD1 as D (6 bases). This CDR3 region has 14 residues. Trimming left V 2 bases short and J 3 bases short, with 10 bases between. Germline V gene sequence: CDR1 MDHEN, CDR2 SYDVKM. For the CDR3, the DNA is TGTGCCAGCAGTTTAGGGGCAGGGGACTATGGCTACACCTTC. Its translation is CASSLGAGDYGYTF.

With regard to this clone: One end of the junction is discordant with germline, which a read error may explain. V usage is TRBV7-9 and J usage is TRBJ2-7; tentatively, D is TRBD1 (6 bases). Germline V gene lookup returns CDR1 SEHNR and CDR2 FQNEAQ (reference sequence). The CDR3 loop spans 13 amino acids. CDR3 sequence: CASSPPQGYELYF. The CDR3 DNA reads as TGTGCCAGCAGCCCACCACAGGGCTACGAGCTGTACTTC.

On this clone: Other nucleotide sequences in the sample specify the same CDR3. The CDR3 sequence is CASSLGVNQPQHF. The CDR3, as DNA: TGTGCCAGCAGCTTAGGAGTCAATCAGCCCCAGCATTTT. V and J are TRBV7-3 and TRBJ1-5, with D unclear. V was trimmed by 2 bases and J by 3 bases, leaving 5 bases between them. The germline CDR1 and CDR2 sequences are SGHTA and FQGTGA. The CDR3 covers 13 residues. Full variable domain (outside the CDR3, taken from reference TRBV7-3 and TRBJ1-5): GAGVSQTPSNKVTEKGKYVELRCDPISGHTALYWYRQSLGQGPEFLIYFQGTGAADDSGLPNDRFFAVRPEGSVSTLKIQRTERGDSAVYLCASSLGVNQPQHFGDGTRLSIL.

The CDR3 here is CASSRLTSGGAVSSLLENEQFF. The DNA for the CDR3 is TGTGCCAGCAGCCGACTCACTAGCGGGGGGGCCGTCAGCTCGCTCCTTGAAAATGAGCAGTTCTTC. The chain combines TRBV14 with TRBJ2-1; the match to TRBD2 covers 13 bases. Trimming removed 4 bases from V and 7 bases from J; junction bases left unmatched: 25. The V gene's germline CDR1 is SGHDN and CDR2 FVKESK. The CDR3 extends over 22 amino acids.

This chain joins TRBV30 and TRBJ1-6, with D uncertain. With 2 bases removed from V and 3 bases from J, the gap between germline ends came to 11 bases. CDR1 GTSNPN and CDR2 SVGIG come from the germline V gene (reference sequence). The CDR3 is made up of 15 amino acids. The CDR3: CAWSIKGFYNSPLHF. The CDR3 DNA reads TGTGCCTGGAGTATTAAGGGATTCTATAATTCACCCCTCCACTTT.

This chain uses TRBV30 with TRBJ1-5; D uncertain. The CDR3 has 13 amino acids. Trimming removed 1 base from V and 1 base from J, with 5 bases in between. Per germline, CDR1 GTSNPN and CDR2 SVGIG (reference sequence). The CDR3 sequence: CAWSGQSNQPQHF. CDR3 nucleotide sequence: TGTGCCTGGAGTGGCCAAAGCAATCAGCCCCAGCATTTT.

The chain has TRBV5-1 and TRBJ2-1; the D gene could be TRBD1 or TRBD2 (5 bases each). The germline CDR1 and CDR2 sequences are SGHRS and YFSETQ. The CDR3 covers 12 residues. The V end lost 1 base, the J end lost 9 bases, and 8 bases lay between the germline ends. The CDR3 spells CASSLLRGEQFF. The CDR3 region has the DNA TGCGCCAGCAGCTTGTTGAGGGGTGAGCAGTTCTTC.

The rearrangement joins TRBV6-6 to TRBJ2-3, with TRBD2 matching over 9 bases. V lost 7 bases and J lost 6; bases outside the gene matches: 8. The length of the CDR3 is 14 residues. Germline CDR1 MNHNY, CDR2 SVGAGI (reference sequence). The CDR3 region has the DNA TGTGCCAGCATTAGCGGGGGCCTCGCGGATACGCAGTATTTT. It is translated as CASISGGLADTQYF.

This chain links TRBV30 with TRBJ1-5, with no clear D. CDR1 and CDR2 from the germline V gene are GTSNPN and SVGIG (reference sequence). This CDR3 comprises 13 residues. V was shortened by 0 bases and J by 4 bases, with 7 bases between the two germline ends. CDR3 in DNA: TGTGCCTGGAGTGTAGACGGTAATCAGCCCCAGCATTTT. Protein: CAWSVDGNQPQHF.

The chain recombines TRBV18 with TRBJ1-3; tentative D call: TRBD1 (5 bases). CDR1 is KGHSH, CDR2 LQKENI, per germline. V lost 5 bases, J lost 2 bases, and 7 bases lay in between. This CDR3 is built from 13 residues. Written as DNA, the CDR3 is TGTGCCAGCTCAGCGGGACCTGGAAACACCATATATTTT. This codes for CASSAGPGNTIYF.

The chain is built from TRBV30 and TRBJ2-2, with D possibly TRBD1 on 5 matching bases. The CDR3 contains 13 residues. CDR1 GTSNPN and CDR2 SVGIG come from the germline V gene (reference sequence). Deletions cut 0 bases from V and 9 bases from J, with 11 bases between. The CDR3 spells CAWSVGPGRELFF. The CDR3 DNA is TGTGCCTGGAGTGTGGGTCCAGGGAGGGAGCTGTTTTTT.